These 15 T cell receptor beta chains originate from one sample sequenced in a study of monozygotic twins with inflammatory bowel disease. Reanalyzing the 5' RACE reads, TCRdb keeps one entry per CDR3 protein, without DNA. In total, the table holds around 100,000 distinct CDR3 sequences. Input material: blood. The receptors were gathered from a human donor with ulcerative colitis or Crohn's disease, or a healthy co-twin of an affected twin (not recorded which).

V usage is TRBV24-1 and J usage is TRBJ2-2; TCRdb's D call, TRBD1, is unchecked because there is no DNA. The CDR3 extends over 14 amino acids. Germline V lookup: CDR1 KGHDR, CDR2 SFDVKD. CDR3: CATKGQGGTGELFF.

The chain uses TRBV27 and TRBJ1-3; TCRdb's D gene call, TRBD1, goes unchecked for lack of DNA. The CDR3 extends over 15 amino acids. CDR1 is MNHEY, CDR2 SMNVEV, per germline (reference sequence). The CDR3 spells CASSLTGTTGNTIYF.

The chain recombines TRBV4-2 with TRBJ1-3. This CDR3 region has 16 residues. CDR1 is LGHNA and CDR2 is YNFKEQ in the germline V gene. Here the CDR3 reads CASSQDHPSSGNTIYF.

The rearrangement links TRBV11-2 to TRBJ2-7; TCRdb's D call of TRBD2 is untestable without DNA. Germline lookup yields CDR1 SGHAT and CDR2 FQNNGV. The CDR3 covers 18 residues. The CDR3 sequence is CASSLIGGGLAGNYEQYF.

The chain uses TRBV7-2 and TRBJ2-7; TCRdb gives TRBD2 as the D gene, but with no DNA this cannot be confirmed. The length of the CDR3 is 16 residues. CDR1 and CDR2 (germline): SGHTA, FQGNSA. The CDR3 protein is CASSLRTSGGLYEQYF. Full variable domain (missing parts from reference TRBV7-2 and TRBJ2-7): GAGVSQSPSNKVTEKGKDVELRCDPISGHTALYWYRQSLGQGLEFLIYFQGNSAPDKSGLPSDRFSAERTGGSVSTLTIQRTQQEDSAVYLCASSLRTSGGLYEQYFGPGTRLTVT.

The chain has TRBV28 and TRBJ2-4; the TRBD2 assignment by TCRdb is unverifiable without DNA. The CDR3 consists of 18 residues. The germline V gene encodes CDR1 MDHEN and CDR2 SYDVKM. The CDR3 region is CASSPPRAREVAKNIQYF.

The chain combines TRBV20-1 with TRBJ2-5; with no DNA, the TCRdb D assignment of TRBD2 cannot be verified. CDR3 length equals 16 residues. In germline, CDR1 is DFQATT, CDR2 SNEGSKA (reference sequence). Here the CDR3 reads CSMNSGRARWQETQYF.

The chain couples TRBV28 to TRBJ2-2; with no DNA, the TCRdb D assignment of TRBD1 cannot be verified. This CDR3 contains 17 residues. The germline V gene has CDR1 MDHEN and CDR2 SYDVKM. The chain's CDR3 is CASSLGGTGSSPGELFF.

The rearrangement links TRBV9 to TRBJ2-3. Germline V lookup: CDR1 SGDLS, CDR2 YYNGEE. CDR3 size: 13 residues. CDR3 in amino acids: CASSVERQDTQYF. The variable domain in full, with the rest retrieved from reference TRBV9 and TRBJ2-3, is DSGVTQTPKHLITATGQRVTLRCSPRSGDLSVYWYQQSLDQGLQFLIQYYNGEERAKGNILERFSAQQFPDLHSELNLSSLELGDSALYFCASSVERQDTQYFGPGTRLTVL.

CDR3 region: CASSVRRDQPYEQYF. The chain couples TRBV9 to TRBJ2-7. CDR3 length: 15 residues. Germline-derived CDR1 and CDR2 are SGDLS and YYNGEE.

CDR3: CASSAGLVPDTQYF. The chain links TRBV7-2 to TRBJ2-3. Germline V gives CDR1 SGHTA, CDR2 FQGNSA. This CDR3 contains 14 residues.

This rearrangement joins TRBV4-2 to TRBJ2-7. CDR3 length equals 15 residues. Germline lookup yields CDR1 LGHNA and CDR2 YNFKEQ. The CDR3 loop is CASSQDYRITYEQYF.

The rearrangement joins TRBV20-1 to TRBJ2-2; TCRdb's D gene call, TRBD1, goes unchecked for lack of DNA. The CDR3 has 14 amino acids. Germline CDR1 and CDR2: DFQATT and SNEGSKA (reference sequence). CDR3 amino acids: CSARLQGRDGELFF.

This chain links TRBV5-1 with TRBJ2-7; TCRdb picks TRBD2, but there is no DNA to check that call. The V gene's germline CDR1 is SGHRS and CDR2 YFSETQ. This CDR3 is 14 amino acids long. The CDR3 loop reads CASSPGLAEYEQYF.

The chain has TRBV5-1 and TRBJ2-3. Germline values: CDR1 SGHRS, CDR2 YFSETQ. The length of the CDR3 is 13 residues. The CDR3 loop is CASSGTSTDTQYF.